This passage covers 24 T cell receptor beta chains from one sample sequenced in a study of blood T cell repertoires in COVID-19. Method: immunoSEQ multiplex PCR; TCRdb's copy keeps in-frame clones and lacks some. The top ten clones hold 43% of a sample with over 45,000 clones, approximately 92% of them seen once. The specimen was peripheral blood. Receptors were obtained from an older woman with COVID-19, enrolled during active disease.

The chain employs TRBV24-1 and TRBJ2-6; unclear D gene. This CDR3 is built from 14 residues. Trimming removed 2 bases from V and 5 bases from J, with 6 bases in between. From germline, CDR1 is KGHDR and CDR2 SFDVKD. As DNA, the CDR3 is TGTGCCACCAGTGATTCAGTAAGGGCCAACGTCCTGACTTTC. Its translation is CATSDSVRANVLTF.

The gene calls are TRBV30 and TRBJ2-6; maybe TRBD2 (5 bases). Germline-derived CDR1 and CDR2 are GTSNPN and SVGIG (reference sequence). The CDR3 extends over 15 amino acids. V gave up 3 bases and J gave up 0 bases, with 9 bases separating them. CDR3 protein: CAWSPRGSGANVLTF. DNA of the CDR3: TGTGCCTGGAGCCCCCGGGGCTCTGGGGCCAACGTCCTGACTTTC.

The chain links TRBV6-2 or TRBV6-3 to TRBJ2-7; TRBD1 matches 7 bases. This CDR3 contains 13 residues. CDR1 and CDR2 (germline): MNHEY, SVGEGT. V lost 10 bases, J lost 6 bases, and 12 bases stayed unmatched. CDR3 region: CATNPQGMGEQYF. In DNA form, the CDR3 reads TGTGCCACCAACCCACAGGGGATGGGCGAGCAGTACTTC.

CDR3 region: CASSLISSRVAGGYEQYF. In nucleotides, the CDR3 is TGTGCCAGCAGCTTAATTTCCAGTCGGGTAGCGGGAGGGTACGAGCAGTACTTC. This chain links TRBV11-2 with TRBJ2-7; 11 nucleotides line up with TRBD2. V lost 2 bases and J lost 4; bases outside the gene matches: 13. The CDR3 loop spans 18 amino acids. CDR1 is SGHAT, CDR2 FQNNGV, per germline.

V is TRBV30 and J is TRBJ1-5; no firm D call. Deletions cut 2 bases from V and 1 base from J, with 9 bases between. CDR1 is GTSNPN and CDR2 is SVGIG in the germline V gene (reference sequence). The CDR3 covers 14 residues. Written as DNA, the CDR3 is TGTGCCTGGAGTCTTGACGGGAGCAATCAGCCCCAGCATTTT. Amino acids: CAWSLDGSNQPQHF.

The chain joins TRBV7-9 to TRBJ1-1; the D gene is possibly TRBD1 (5 bases). The V gene's germline CDR1 is SEHNR and CDR2 FQNEAQ (reference sequence). There are 14 residues in the CDR3. Trimming removed 8 bases at V and 4 bases at J, with 17 bases between. The CDR3 DNA reads TGTGCCAGCCAGCCCGCCGGGGGTCCCACTGAAGCTTTCTTT. It yields the protein CASQPAGGPTEAFF.

The rearrangement links TRBV3-1 (or the pseudogene TRBV3-2) to TRBJ1-2, with TRBD1 as a possible D gene (5 bases). The CDR3 has 15 amino acids. Germline V gene sequence: CDR1 LGHDT, CDR2 YNNKEL (reference sequence). The V gene lost 4 bases and the J gene lost 8 bases, with 20 bases spanning the gap. CDR3 amino acids: CASSRRGAKLGGYTF. CDR3 bases: TGTGCCAGCAGCCGACGCGGGGCCAAACTAGGGGGCTACACCTTC.

This clone was found once. This chain connects TRBV18 to TRBJ2-1; 10 positions match TRBD2. Germline V gives CDR1 KGHSH, CDR2 LQKENI. The trim removed 3 bases at V and 7 bases at J, leaving 9 bases unmatched. This CDR3 comprises 16 residues. The CDR3 nucleotides are TGTGCCAGCTCACCGCTGGGACTAGCGCCCTCAAATGAGCAGTTCTTC. Protein product: CASSPLGLAPSNEQFF.

The rearrangement joins TRBV5-8 to TRBJ2-5; D ambiguous. Per germline, CDR1 SGHTS and CDR2 YDEGEE. The CDR3 is 14 residues long. V was shortened by 2 bases and J by 5 bases, with 13 bases between the two germline ends. The CDR3 protein is CASSFYSDRETQYF. The CDR3 DNA sequence: TGTGCCAGCAGCTTCTATTCCGATCGGGAGACCCAGTACTTC.

The chain couples TRBV30 to TRBJ2-1; D ambiguous. CDR3 length: 14 residues. The V gene's germline CDR1 is GTSNPN and CDR2 SVGIG (reference sequence). V lost 2 bases and J 1 base, leaving 9 bases between the germline ends. Here the CDR3 reads CAWSSSLSYNEQFF. In nucleotides, the CDR3 is TGTGCCTGGAGTTCTTCTCTTTCCTACAATGAGCAGTTCTTC.

The chain has TRBV3-1 (or the pseudogene TRBV3-2) and TRBJ2-1; 9 positions match TRBD2. V shed 0 bases and J 5 bases; nucleotides not matched to a gene: 8. Per germline, CDR1 LGHDT and CDR2 YNNKEL (reference sequence). The CDR3 sequence is 17 residues long. The CDR3 spells CASSQDIPSGGNNEQFF. The CDR3 bases are TGTGCCAGCAGCCAAGATATTCCCAGCGGGGGGAACAATGAGCAGTTCTTC.

V is TRBV6-5 and J is TRBJ2-7, with TRBD2 matching over 7 bases. The V and J ends lost 7 bases and 0 bases, in that order; junction bases with no gene match: 6. CDR3 length equals 14 residues. CDR1 is MNHEY and CDR2 is SVGAGI in the germline V gene. As DNA, the CDR3 is TGTGCCAGCACCTCGGGAGGAACCTCCTACGAGCAGTACTTC. Amino acid sequence: CASTSGGTSYEQYF.

The chain combines TRBV5-1 with TRBJ1-2; no definite D call. The V gene's germline CDR1 is SGHRS and CDR2 YFSETQ. This CDR3 is built from 15 residues. Trimming cost V 0 bases and J 8 bases, with 17 bases left between them. As DNA, the CDR3 is TGCGCCAGCAGCTTGGCCACTCTCCCCGCCTACGGCTACACCTTC. Its translation: CASSLATLPAYGYTF. Using reference TRBV5-1 and TRBJ1-2 for the parts outside the CDR3, the full variable domain is KAGVTQTPRYLIKTRGQQVTLSCSPISGHRSVSWYQQTPGQGLQFLFEYFSETQRNKGNFPGRFSGRQFSNSRSEMNVSTLELGDSALYLCASSLATLPAYGYTFGSGTRLTVV.

This rearrangement joins TRBV12-3 or TRBV12-4 to TRBJ1-4; D remains ambiguous. V was clipped by 6 bases and J by 8 bases, with 7 bases between them. The CDR3 consists of 11 residues. The CDR3 sequence is CASRGGEKLFF. The CDR3 nucleotides are TGTGCCAGCAGGGGAGGAGAAAAACTGTTTTTT.

As concerns this clone: Within the sample, other DNA sequences also encode this same CDR3. In DNA form, the CDR3 reads TGTGCCAGCAGCCTCTACGAAGAGACCCAGTACTTC. Residues: CASSLYEETQYF. The chain couples TRBV7-9 to TRBJ2-5, with D hard to call. The length of the CDR3 is 12 residues. Trimming pared 5 bases from V and 3 bases from J, leaving 7 bases between. Germline lookup yields CDR1 SEHNR and CDR2 FQNEAQ (reference sequence).

The rearrangement links TRBV27 to TRBJ1-5; 7 bases map to TRBD1. Germline lookup yields CDR1 MNHEY and CDR2 SMNVEV (reference sequence). Germline trimming cut 4 bases from V and 3 bases from J; bases unmatched to any gene: 3. The CDR3 contains 14 residues. This chain's CDR3 is CASSSTGFNQPQHF. CDR3 DNA sequence: TGTGCCAGCAGTTCGACAGGGTTCAATCAGCCCCAGCATTTT.

This rearrangement joins TRBV7-8 to TRBJ1-3, with 7 bases fitting TRBD1. CDR3 size: 15 residues. The V segment lost 5 bases and the J segment 4 bases; nucleotides outside the gene matches: 8. Germline V gives CDR1 SGHVS, CDR2 FQNEAQ. In DNA form, the CDR3 reads TGTGCCAGCAGCACCCAGGGACAGATGGGAAACACCATATATTTT. It codes for CASSTQGQMGNTIYF.

The chain couples TRBV4-3 to TRBJ2-3, with 10 bases aligning to TRBD2. Trimming cost V 4 bases and J 6 bases; bases outside gene matches: 7. The CDR3 is 15 amino acids. Germline loops: CDR1 LGHNA, CDR2 YSLEER. DNA of the CDR3: TGCGCCAGCAGCCCAACGCCTAGCGGGAGCGATACGCAGTATTTT. The encoded protein is CASSPTPSGSDTQYF.

The chain combines TRBV9 with TRBJ1-1; 8 bases map to TRBD1. The germline V gene encodes CDR1 SGDLS and CDR2 YYNGEE. The junction had 11 bases not matched to a gene; V was cut back by 1 base and J by 3 bases. The CDR3 covers 17 residues. CDR3: CASSVTAGGGADTEAFF. The CDR3 nucleotides are TGTGCCAGCAGCGTAACAGCAGGGGGCGGGGCGGACACTGAAGCTTTCTTT.

The chain recombines TRBV4-1 with TRBJ1-2; 10 nucleotides line up with TRBD1. CDR3 length equals 17 residues. Germline trimming cut 5 bases from V and 3 bases from J; bases unmatched to any gene: 12. Germline CDR1 MGHRA, CDR2 YSYEKL. This CDR3 reads CASSASQGQGEHYGYTF. DNA of the CDR3: TGCGCCAGCAGCGCCAGTCAAGGACAGGGGGAACACTATGGCTACACCTTC.

V usage is TRBV27 and J usage is TRBJ2-3; D is unresolved. Per the germline V gene, CDR1 is MNHEY and CDR2 is SMNVEV (reference sequence). CDR3 size: 14 residues. Between the trimmed V and J ends, which lost 4 bases and 2 bases, there was a span of 10 bases. CDR3 loop: CASSSQTNTDTQYF. In DNA form, the CDR3 reads TGTGCCAGCAGTTCCCAGACAAACACAGATACGCAGTATTTT.

V usage is TRBV3-1 (or the pseudogene TRBV3-2) and J usage is TRBJ2-7; weak D call: TRBD2 (6 bases). The CDR3 consists of 14 residues. V dropped 4 bases and J dropped 3 bases, with 13 bases sitting between them. The V gene's germline CDR1 is LGHDT and CDR2 YNNKEL (reference sequence). The CDR3 loop is CASSRERDFYEQYF. The CDR3 DNA reads TGTGCCAGCAGCCGGGAACGGGACTTCTACGAGCAGTACTTC.

The genes are TRBV2 and TRBJ1-5; possible D gene TRBD1, 5 bases. Germline CDR1 reads SNHLY; CDR2 reads FYNNEI. The V and J ends lost 7 bases and 1 base respectively, with 14 bases between them. The CDR3 has 15 amino acids. The CDR3 loop reads CASTVDRGSNQPQHF. The CDR3 DNA is TGTGCCAGCACCGTGGACCGGGGGAGCAATCAGCCCCAGCATTTT.

This clone was observed a few times. Written as DNA, the CDR3 is TGTGCCAGCCGCGGACAGTCAGCTAATACGGAAAAACTGTTTTTT. Protein product: CASRGQSANTEKLFF. This chain links TRBV2 with TRBJ1-4, with D maybe TRBD1 (6 bases). Trimming removed 8 bases at V and 8 bases at J, with 21 bases between. CDR1 is SNHLY and CDR2 is FYNNEI in the germline V gene. The CDR3 sequence is 15 residues long.